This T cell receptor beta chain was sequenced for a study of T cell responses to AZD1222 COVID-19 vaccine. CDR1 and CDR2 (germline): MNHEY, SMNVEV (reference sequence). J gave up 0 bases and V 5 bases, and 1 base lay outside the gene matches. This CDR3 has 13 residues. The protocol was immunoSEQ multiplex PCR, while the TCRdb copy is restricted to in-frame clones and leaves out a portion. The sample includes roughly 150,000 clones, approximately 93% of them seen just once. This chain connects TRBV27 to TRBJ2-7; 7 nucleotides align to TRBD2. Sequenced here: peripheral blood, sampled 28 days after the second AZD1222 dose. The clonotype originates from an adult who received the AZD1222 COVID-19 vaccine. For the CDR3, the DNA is TGTGCCAGCAGTCGGACTAGCTCCTACGAGCAGTACTTC. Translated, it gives CASSRTSSYEQYF.